This T cell receptor (beta chain) was documented in a study of T cell changes during pregnancy in multiple sclerosis. Germline V gene data show CDR1 as WSHSY and CDR2 as SAAADI. CDR3 length equals 15 residues. V gave up 2 bases and J gave up 0 bases, with 11 bases separating them. The method was immunoSEQ multiplex PCR; TCRdb's version includes in-frame clones alone and lacks a portion of them. The data show tens of thousands of clones, with 91% seen just once and approximately 2% held by the top ten. The receptor was isolated from a female donor in good health, enrolled as a control in a pregnancy study. This sample comprised CD4+ T cells from peripheral blood mononuclear cells, obtained after pregnancy. This sequence joins TRBV10-2 and TRBJ2-7; D may be TRBD2 (5 bases). The CDR3 DNA sequence: TGCGCCAGCAGTGAGAGAGAGGGTGGCTCCTACGAGCAGTACTTC. This translates into CASSEREGGSYEQYF.